This T cell receptor (beta chain) emerged from a study of blood T cell repertoires in COVID-19. In the study overall: The analysed material was cDNA or gDNA that came from T cells, B-cell-depleted T cells, or PBMCs.

Produced via immunoSEQ multiplex PCR; TCRdb's table is partial and in-frame only. The data hold 300,000 to 400,000 clones, with around 86% observed a single time. CDR3 length: 15 residues. V gave up 2 bases and J gave up 7 bases, with 14 bases separating them. The chain has TRBV6-7 and TRBJ1-4, with D possibly matching TRBD1 (5 bases). TRBV6-7 is annotated as an ORF whose role is uncertain. The clonotype was recovered from a woman aged 45-59 years with COVID-19, enrolled during active disease. Sequencing was done on a sample of peripheral blood. This CDR3 reads CASSYKKATGEKLFF. The CDR3 coding sequence is TGTGCCAGCAGTTACAAAAAGGCCACAGGTGAAAAACTGTTTTTT.